The 30 T cell receptor beta chains below come from one sample, sequenced in a study of radiotherapy plus CTLA-4 blockade in lung cancer. Sequenced by immunoSEQ multiplex PCR; TCRdb stores in-frame clones only, minus some. The data show fewer than 85,000 clones, with approximately 86% seen just once and just over 0.85% held by the top ten. The material sequenced was peripheral blood, taken from a patient treated with radiotherapy plus ipilimumab. These receptors were taken from a human donor with non-small cell lung cancer who had stable disease on radiotherapy plus ipilimumab.

The CDR3 sequence: CASSVSGSNSPLHF. The CDR3 region has the DNA TGTGCCAGCAGTGTATCGGGCTCTAATTCACCCCTCCACTTT. The chain carries TRBV2 and TRBJ1-6; D not certain. This CDR3 has 14 residues. CDR1 is SNHLY, CDR2 FYNNEI, per germline. V gave up 4 bases and J gave up 6 bases, with 10 bases separating them. Looking up the rest from reference TRBV2 and TRBJ1-6 gives the full variable domain: EPEVTQTPSHQVTQMGQEVILRCVPISNHLYFYWYRQILGQKVEFLVSFYNNEISEKSEIFDDQFSVERPDGSNFTLKIRSTKLEDSAMYFCASSVSGSNSPLHFGNGTRLTVT.

V and J are TRBV14 and TRBJ1-5, with TRBD1 matching over 10 bases. The CDR3 length is 15 residues. Germline V lookup: CDR1 SGHDN, CDR2 FVKESK. Trimming cost V 4 bases and J 4 bases; bases outside gene matches: 4. The CDR3 reads CASSLSGQGNQPQHF. The DNA of the CDR3 is TGTGCCAGCAGCCTATCGGGACAGGGGAATCAGCCCCAGCATTTT.

CDR3 in DNA: TGTGCCAGCAGCTTAACGGGGGACAGGGCAGGAAACACCATATATTTT. It translates to CASSLTGDRAGNTIYF. V is TRBV7-3 and J is TRBJ1-3, with 9 bases identical to TRBD1. Germline V gene data show CDR1 as SGHTA and CDR2 as FQGTGA. This CDR3 spans 16 amino acids. Trimming at V came to 0 bases and at J to 4 bases, leaving 4 bases not matched to a gene.

The chain has TRBV11-2 and TRBJ1-1; D might be TRBD1 (6 bases). The CDR3 is 13 residues long. Trimming removed 3 bases from V and 6 bases from J, with 11 bases in between. Germline CDR1 SGHAT, CDR2 FQNNGV. CDR3 loop: CASSFNRVSEAFF. The CDR3 region has the DNA TGTGCCAGCAGCTTTAACAGGGTCTCTGAAGCTTTCTTT.

The chain uses TRBV19 and TRBJ1-2, with D unclear. This CDR3 contains 13 residues. Germline V gene data show CDR1 as LNHDA and CDR2 as SQIVND (reference sequence). V lost 4 bases and J 10 bases, leaving 16 bases between the germline ends. The CDR3 DNA sequence: TGTGCCAGTAGTACCCAGTGGAAGGAGGACTACACCTTC. Residues: CASSTQWKEDYTF.

The rearrangement links TRBV4-2 to TRBJ2-6, with D unclear. The CDR3 is 21 amino acids. Looked up from germline, CDR1 is LGHNA and CDR2 is YNFKEQ. V gave up 0 bases and J gave up 0 bases, with 21 bases separating them. The CDR3 DNA reads as TGTGCCAGCAGCCAAGAGAGTTTATCGGACGAGTCCGACTCTGGGGCCAACGTCCTGACTTTC. Translation: CASSQESLSDESDSGANVLTF.

This chain uses TRBV6-6 with TRBJ2-3; 10 nucleotides align to TRBD2. V was clipped by 2 bases and J by 8 bases; unmatched bases: 10. This CDR3 is 16 amino acids long. Looked up from germline, CDR1 is MNHNY and CDR2 is SVGAGI (reference sequence). Here the CDR3 DNA reads TGTGCCAGCAGTTACGGCAGCGGGAGGGCCGAAGGTACGCAGTATTTT. Its translation is CASSYGSGRAEGTQYF.

The chain combines TRBV7-9 with TRBJ2-5; D is ambiguous. V lost 6 bases, J lost 4 bases, and 9 bases lay in between. Germline V CDR1 and CDR2: SEHNR, FQNEAQ (reference sequence). The CDR3 covers 12 residues. CDR3 DNA sequence: TGTGCCAGCAGTCAAGCTGCAGAGACCCAGTACTTC. This codes for CASSQAAETQYF.

The chain employs TRBV30 and TRBJ2-7, with 7 bases identical to TRBD1. Germline CDR1 and CDR2: GTSNPN and SVGIG (reference sequence). The CDR3 totals 13 residues. V lost 4 bases and J lost 0; bases outside the gene matches: 3. This chain's CDR3 is CAWTGGNSYEQYF. CDR3 DNA: TGTGCCTGGACAGGGGGAAACTCCTACGAGCAGTACTTC.

The genes are TRBV6-6 and TRBJ1-3; 7 bases line up with TRBD1. The CDR3 sequence is 15 residues long. The germline V gene encodes CDR1 MNHNY and CDR2 SVGAGI (reference sequence). With 4 bases clipped from V and 4 bases from J, the junction kept 7 bases outside the gene matches. The CDR3 nucleotides are TGTGCCAGCAGTTTAGGCCCAGGGGGGGGAAACACCATATATTTT. It encodes CASSLGPGGGNTIYF.

The chain employs TRBV18 and TRBJ1-2; D gene unclear. V lost 2 bases, J lost 3 bases, and 10 bases lay in between. Germline assignment: CDR1 KGHSH and CDR2 LQKENI. The CDR3 totals 14 residues. CDR3 sequence (DNA): TGTGCCAGCTCACCAGCTAGGACGGACTATGGCTACACCTTC. It codes for CASSPARTDYGYTF.

CDR3 coding DNA: TGTGCCAGCAGTTACGGGGACCCTGGCAACGAGCAGTACTTC. Its translation is CASSYGDPGNEQYF. The V and J genes are TRBV6-5 and TRBJ2-7, with D perhaps assigned TRBD1 or TRBD2 (5 bases each). This CDR3 spans 14 amino acids. Germline CDR1 reads MNHEY; CDR2 reads SVGAGI. V lost 2 bases, J lost 5 bases, and 13 bases lay in between.

The gene calls are TRBV7-2 and TRBJ2-7, with 7 positions matching TRBD1. The CDR3 totals 15 residues. Germline CDR1 is SGHTA and CDR2 is FQGNSA. J gave up 1 base and V 1 base, and 4 bases lay outside the gene matches. CDR3 bases: TGTGCCAGCAGCTTAGAGGCAGGGGGTTCCTACGAGCAGTACTTC. This sequence encodes CASSLEAGGSYEQYF.

This chain uses TRBV19 with TRBJ1-2; TRBD1 aligns across 9 bases. This CDR3 has 13 residues. The junction had 7 bases not matched to a gene; V was cut back by 7 bases and J by 7 bases. Per the germline V gene, CDR1 is LNHDA and CDR2 is SQIVND (reference sequence). The CDR3 DNA is TGTGCCAGTACCACGGACAGGGGAGGTGGCTACACCTTC. Translation gives CASTTDRGGGYTF.

The genes are TRBV29-1 and TRBJ2-7, with TRBD1 matching over 12 bases. Germline CDR1 and CDR2: SQVTM and ANQGSEA. The CDR3 length is 14 residues. The trim removed 7 bases at V and 2 bases at J, leaving 6 bases unmatched. The CDR3 DNA is TGCAGCGCCTCGGGACAGGGGGCCACCTACGAGCAGTACTTC. As protein: CSASGQGATYEQYF.

The chain links TRBV6-5 to TRBJ1-1; possible D gene TRBD1, 5 bases. Germline lookup yields CDR1 MNHEY and CDR2 SVGAGI. Trimming took off 1 base at V and 1 base at J, with 10 bases between the two ends. The CDR3 covers 15 residues. Here the CDR3 DNA reads TGTGCCAGCAGTTACTGGGGCAGGCAGAACACTGAAGCTTTCTTT. Protein sequence: CASSYWGRQNTEAFF.

The chain recombines TRBV5-4 with TRBJ2-5; no firm D call. The CDR3 sequence is 13 residues long. In germline, CDR1 is SGHNT, CDR2 YYREEE (reference sequence). Trimming removed 4 bases at V and 3 bases at J, with 10 bases between. This CDR3 reads CASSRKGEETQYF. The CDR3 region has the DNA TGTGCCAGCAGCCGGAAAGGAGAAGAGACCCAGTACTTC.

The genes are TRBV5-1 and TRBJ2-5; a weak D match, TRBD2 (6 bases). The end of the DNA fits TRBJ2-7 better, so the J call may be wrong. The germline V gene has CDR1 SGHRS and CDR2 YFSETQ. The CDR3 sequence is 15 residues long. The CDR3 region is CASSLVAGPGDEQYF. The CDR3 DNA is TGCGCCAGCAGCTTGGTGGCAGGTCCGGGGGACGAGCAGTACTTC.

The chain combines TRBV28 with TRBJ1-6, with TRBD1 matching 9 bases. CDR1 and CDR2 (germline): MDHEN, SYDVKM. This CDR3 region has 14 residues. The V gene end was trimmed by 11 bases and the J gene end by 8 bases; junction bases not matched to a gene: 10. The CDR3 reads CAGNSGTGHSPLHF. For the CDR3, the DNA is TGTGCCGGAAATTCCGGGACAGGGCATTCACCCCTCCACTTT. Full variable domain (rest looked up from reference TRBV28 and TRBJ1-6): DVKVTQSSRYLVKRTGEKVFLECVQDMDHENMFWYRQDPGLGLRLIYFSYDVKMKEKGDIPEGYSVSREKKERFSLILESASTNQTSMYLCAGNSGTGHSPLHFGNGTRLTVT.

This sequence joins TRBV7-9 and TRBJ1-1; D may be TRBD1 (6 bases). V was trimmed by 0 bases and J by 1 base, leaving 12 bases between them. Per the germline V gene, CDR1 is SEHNR and CDR2 is FQNEAQ (reference sequence). CDR3 length equals 16 residues. CDR3 protein: CASSLAQGRGNTEAFF. CDR3 DNA sequence: TGTGCCAGCAGCTTAGCGCAGGGGCGTGGGAACACTGAAGCTTTCTTT.

In DNA, the CDR3 is TGCGCCAGCAGCTTGGTAGGGTCTAGCGGGACGGGCCAACAAGAGACCCAGTACTTC. Translation: CASSLVGSSGTGQQETQYF. The V call is TRBV5-1, the J call TRBJ2-5; 9 nucleotides match TRBD2. Germline CDR1 and CDR2: SGHRS and YFSETQ. The ends lost 0 bases at V and 2 bases at J; junction bases unmatched: 14. This CDR3 is built from 19 residues.

The rearrangement links TRBV27 to TRBJ2-7; D not resolved. Germline V gene sequence: CDR1 MNHEY, CDR2 SMNVEV (reference sequence). The CDR3 runs to 13 residues. The V end lost 6 bases, the J end lost 2 bases, and 11 bases lay between the germline ends. CDR3: CASSLRFPYEQYF. The CDR3 nucleotides are TGTGCCAGCAGCCTCAGGTTCCCCTACGAGCAGTACTTC.

The rearrangement uses TRBV5-1 and TRBJ2-7; 8 nucleotides align to TRBD1. J gave up 5 bases and V 1 base, and 11 bases lay outside the gene matches. The CDR3 spans 16 residues. Germline values: CDR1 SGHRS, CDR2 YFSETQ. The chain's CDR3 is CASSLPLGTGGDEQYF. CDR3 sequence (DNA): TGCGCCAGCAGCTTGCCTCTCGGGACAGGCGGGGACGAGCAGTACTTC.

This sequence joins TRBV30 and TRBJ2-6; weak D call: TRBD2 (5 bases). CDR1 GTSNPN and CDR2 SVGIG come from the germline V gene (reference sequence). CDR3 length: 14 residues. Trimming removed 4 bases from V and 4 bases from J, with 11 bases in between. The DNA for the CDR3 is TGTGCCTGGAAACCGGGGAACGGGGCCAACGTCCTGACTTTC. Translating it yields CAWKPGNGANVLTF.

This clone was detected only a few times. The chain carries TRBV6-1 and TRBJ2-6; D unresolved. Looked up from germline, CDR1 is MNHNS and CDR2 is SASEGT. V was shortened by 5 bases and J by 2 bases, with 10 bases between the two germline ends. This CDR3 region has 15 residues. The CDR3 DNA reads TGTGCCAGCAGTCGACAAGTAACTGGGGCCAACGTCCTGACTTTC. This sequence encodes CASSRQVTGANVLTF.

The rearrangement links TRBV7-9 to TRBJ2-7; no clear D gene. CDR1 and CDR2 from the germline V gene are SEHNR and FQNEAQ (reference sequence). The CDR3 covers 14 residues. V was pared by 3 bases and J by 0 bases, with 9 bases between. CDR3 protein: CASSFGDISYEQYF. The CDR3 bases are TGTGCCAGCAGCTTCGGAGATATCTCCTACGAGCAGTACTTC.

The V gene is TRBV10-1, the J gene TRBJ2-2; D gene unclear. The V gene lost 4 bases and the J gene lost 1 base, with 7 bases spanning the gap. The CDR3 runs 14 residues. The germline V gene has CDR1 WNHNN and CDR2 SYGVQD (reference sequence). The CDR3 nucleotides are TGCGCCAGCAGTGGATTGGGGAACACCGGGGAGCTGTTTTTT. Translation: CASSGLGNTGELFF.

The rearrangement uses TRBV30 and TRBJ2-6, with 7 bases that match TRBD1. Looked up from germline, CDR1 is GTSNPN and CDR2 is SVGIG (reference sequence). The CDR3 is made up of 17 amino acids. V shed 1 base, J shed 0 bases, and the junction held 6 bases outside the gene matches. CDR3 in DNA: TGTGCCTGGAGTGGGACAGGCAGACGCTCTGGGGCCAACGTCCTGACTTTC. Residues: CAWSGTGRRSGANVLTF. The whole variable domain, remainder taken from reference TRBV30 and TRBJ2-6, is SQTIHQWPATLVQPVGSPLSLECTVEGTSNPNLYWYRQAAGRGLQLLFYSVGIGQISSEVPQNLSASRPQDRQFILSSKKLLLSDSGFYLCAWSGTGRRSGANVLTFGAGSRLTVL.

The chain carries TRBV5-1 and TRBJ1-6; the D gene is possibly TRBD1 (6 bases). Trimming took 4 bases from V and 14 from J, leaving 19 bases between them. Per germline, CDR1 SGHRS and CDR2 YFSETQ. This CDR3 has 14 residues. CDR3 sequence reads: CASSKETGQVALHF. DNA of the CDR3: TGCGCCAGCAGCAAGGAGACAGGCCAGGTAGCCCTCCACTTT.

The genes are TRBV29-1 and TRBJ1-2; D call uncertain. The CDR3 extends over 11 amino acids. V lost 4 bases and J lost 4, with 7 bases in between. Germline V lookup: CDR1 SQVTM, CDR2 ANQGSEA. The CDR3 sequence is CSVVESYGYTF. In nucleotides, the CDR3 is TGCAGCGTTGTGGAAAGCTATGGCTACACCTTC.